This TCR beta chain was sequenced during a study of OX40 agonist ivuxolimab in advanced cancers. Background on the study: Aged 23 to 79 with a mean of roughly 63 years, they were more than 80% male.

The CDR3 length is 16 residues. Germline CDR1 KGHSH, CDR2 LQKENI. V dropped 0 bases and J dropped 4 bases, with 13 bases sitting between them. Sequenced by immunoSEQ multiplex PCR; TCRdb stores in-frame clones only, minus some. Counted here are over 85,000 clones, roughly 93% occurring once; the ten biggest clones make up 0.26%. The sample here was CD4+ or CD8+ T cells sorted from blood, taken in a trial of the OX40 agonist ivuxolimab. This clonotype was obtained from an adult with an advanced solid tumor such as melanoma, head and neck, liver or kidney cancer. The chain is built from TRBV18 and TRBJ1-3, with D unclear. CDR3 amino acids: CASSPPSLRAGNTIYF. CDR3 nucleotides: TGTGCCAGCTCACCACCGAGCCTCCGAGCGGGAAACACCATATATTTT.